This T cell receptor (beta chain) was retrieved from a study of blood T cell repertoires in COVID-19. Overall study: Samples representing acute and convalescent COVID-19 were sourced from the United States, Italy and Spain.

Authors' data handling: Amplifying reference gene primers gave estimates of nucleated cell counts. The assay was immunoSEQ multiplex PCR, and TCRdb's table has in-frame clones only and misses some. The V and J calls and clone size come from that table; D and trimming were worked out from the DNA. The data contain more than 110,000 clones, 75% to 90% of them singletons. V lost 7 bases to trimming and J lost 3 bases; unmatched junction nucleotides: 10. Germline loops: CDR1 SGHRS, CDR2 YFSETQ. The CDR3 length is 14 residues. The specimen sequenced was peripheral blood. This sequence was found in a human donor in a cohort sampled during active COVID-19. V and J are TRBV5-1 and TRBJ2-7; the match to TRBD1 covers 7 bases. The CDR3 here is CASRIGTAFYEQYF. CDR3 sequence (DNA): TGCGCCAGCCGAATAGGGACAGCATTCTACGAGCAGTACTTC.